This is a list of T cell receptor beta chains from one sample in a study of identical twins. Each CDR3 protein is one row after TCRdb ran MiXCR on the 5' RACE reads. The sample has under 300,000 distinct CDR3 sequences, more than 13% seen once. Sample: memory (CD45RO+) T cells sorted from blood. Receptors were obtained from a woman between 18 and 30 years old in good health. The CDR3 runs from the conserved cysteine through the conserved F or W. D genes are given only for firm matches.

v_gene	j_gene	d_gene	CDR3aa
TRBV5-8	TRBJ2-7	TRBD1	CASSPRDRPYEQYF
TRBV30	TRBJ1-4	-	CAWSVRTVNEKLFF
TRBV19	TRBJ2-7	TRBD1	CASSAQGPTTYEQYF
TRBV20-1	TRBJ1-1	-	CSASSGVLGTEAFF
TRBV18	TRBJ1-3	-	CASSPGPGNTIYF
TRBV12-3/TRBV12-4	TRBJ2-1	-	CASSRNEQFF
TRBV9	TRBJ2-3	TRBD2	CASSALEAAGLSHF
TRBV5-5	TRBJ1-2	TRBD1	CASSEGLGTGYGYTF
TRBV12-3/TRBV12-4	TRBJ2-1	TRBD2	CASNLAGVNEQFF
TRBV12-3/TRBV12-4	TRBJ1-2	TRBD1	CACFSDRHYGYTF
TRBV12-3/TRBV12-4	TRBJ2-5	-	CASSLAPHGVETQYF
TRBV20-1	TRBJ2-3	-	CSASLAVHTDTQYF
TRBV29-1	TRBJ1-5	-	CSVEGGGGQPQHF
TRBV9	TRBJ2-2	-	CASRDQGDYTTPGELFF
TRBV20-1	TRBJ1-2	-	CSAHAQTLYGYTF
TRBV2	TRBJ2-5	-	CASSERARETQYF
TRBV7-9	TRBJ2-7	-	CAIETRLLYEQYF
TRBV3-1	TRBJ1-3	-	CASSYGPRSGNTIYF
TRBV14	TRBJ2-3	-	CASSHTSTLLF
TRBV2	TRBJ1-4	-	CASRNRARGEKLFF
TRBV11-1	TRBJ2-2	TRBD1	CASSLARIGQGGTGELFF
TRBV5-1	TRBJ2-5	-	CASSLGDSNLETQYF